This T cell receptor (beta chain) stems from a study of CD8 T cells in Susac syndrome (dated 2019 in TCRdb). Background on the whole study: Among the Susac syndrome patients who were sequenced, clinically active disease was present in more than five and clinical remission was observed in eight. At the time of blood withdrawal, Susac syndrome patients were either therapy-naive, taking corticosteroids (with some also receiving IVIg), or on IVIg alone. The study used repertoire sequencing to test whether antigen drove CD8+ T cell activation and differentiation in Susac syndrome.

General findings and caveats noted by the study authors: No clonal expansion was detected in the CD4+ T cell repertoire of Susac syndrome patients. The number of individuals in the TCR sequencing and HLA analysis was recognized as being relatively small.

Remarks on this clonotype: Its antigen is still unknown. Base qualities are not at hand, and no much larger clone is one base apart.

The V and J ends are trimmed by 5 bases and 3 bases, leaving 10 bases between them. From the cysteine up to the phenylalanine, the CDR3 has a length of 13 residues. Here the CDR3 DNA is all that survives: 39 bases in frame from base 1. The germline V gene sets CDR1 to SGHTA and CDR2 to FQGNSA. Peripheral blood CD8+ and CD4+ T cells from healthy donors, Susac syndrome patients and multiple sclerosis patients were profiled by high-throughput TCR beta sequencing. The Susac syndrome patients fulfilled recently defined diagnostic criteria for definite or probable disease. Bulk CD8+ and CD4+ T cells were purified by magnetic negative isolation, whereas CD8+ TEMRA cells were enriched by FACS. Blood was drawn into EDTA tubes, processed within 24 hours, and PBMCs were isolated by density gradient centrifugation. PBMCs intended for TCR sequencing were cryopreserved in liquid nitrogen and were subsequently thawed in a 37 degrees C water bath. Purity of sorted or isolated CD4+, CD8+ and CD8+ TEMRA cells was at least 90%.

RNA was extracted using the RNeasy kit, and roughly 0.45 to 1 ug of the RNA was reverse transcribed with random hexamers. The immunoSEQ multiplex PCR assay, covering 54 Vbeta and 13 Jbeta segments, was used to amplify TCR beta CDR3 regions. Bias from PCR amplification was corrected by using a synthetic template baseline for primer optimization and for computational correction. For the original study's pipeline: Reads were annotated to V, D and J genes per IMGT and analyzed with immunoSEQ Analyzer, keeping only productive sequences. Clonality was calculated as one minus the Shannon entropy normalized by log2 of the number of productive unique sequences. For each patient and control, public and private clones were evaluated among the 100 most prevalent clones. A clone was defined as Susac-specific if it was absent from the healthy and MS cohorts, from 950 to 1,300 published viral clones and from other ImmuneACCESS disease sequences. The public reads were quality trimmed at Q25 with fastp and then assembled into clones with MiXCR by TCRdb, keeping productive beta chains. Entries that share a CDR3 protein sequence are merged under the most common genes and DNA. TCRdb, not the authors, supplied the V and J calls. This sample holds 140,000 or so distinct CDR3 sequences; under 97% were observed only once. The ten largest clones add up to 0.065% to 0.095% of the sample.

Sample: CD4+ T cells from PBMCs. The sequence came from a human donor with Susac syndrome. The chain is encoded by TRBV7-2 joined to TRBJ1-1; the D gene cannot be resolved reliably. The CDR3 amino acid sequence is: CASSKEAYTEAFF. The DNA is as follows: TGTGCCAGCAGCAAGGAGGCCTACACTGAAGCTTTCTTT.